Described below is a single TCR beta chain sequence and its context. The data were taken from a study of T cell responses to AZD1222 COVID-19 vaccine. Study-wide background: Investigators merged groups given second doses at roughly 4 or roughly 12 weeks.

Only in-frame clones appear in the TCRdb table, and some are missing; sequencing was by immunoSEQ multiplex PCR. The sample contains 90,000 to 130,000 clones, about 85% of which appear only once. The TCR sequence derives from an adult in good health. The material sequenced was peripheral blood, taken on day 0 of AZD1222 vaccination.

In DNA, the CDR3 is TGTGCCAGCAGGGCAGGGGTAAAGCCCCAGCATTTT. Translated: CASRAGVKPQHF. The chain recombines TRBV6-1 with TRBJ1-5; perhaps TRBD1 as D (6 bases). The germline V gene has CDR1 MNHNS and CDR2 SASEGT. There are 12 residues in the CDR3. V gave up 6 bases and J gave up 8 bases, with 11 bases separating them.